The 15 T cell receptor beta chains below all came from one sample that was sequenced in a study of beta chain features in type 1 diabetes. Sequenced material consisted of expressed TCRB transcripts (all of the isolated RNA was reverse transcribed). The data were produced by immunoSEQ multiplex PCR, yet TCRdb's version contains in-frame clones alone and is incomplete. The sample shows 300,000 to 350,000 clones, around an eighth of them seen only once. Study-level findings and limits: Researchers report that Type 1 diabetes patients had moderately but significantly shorter TCRB CDR3s across all four CD4+ subsets.

The antigens of these receptors remain unknown. The specimen was naive CD4+ T cells from blood. These receptor sequences come from a woman between 18 and 30 years old with type 1 diabetes.

This clone was seen a handful of times. The chain couples TRBV9 to TRBJ2-1; 8 bases match TRBD2. Germline lookup yields CDR1 SGDLS and CDR2 YYNGEE. The V and J ends lost 4 bases and 3 bases, in that order; junction bases with no gene match: 9. CDR3 length equals 16 residues. CDR3 sequence: CASSPIAGFVYNEQFF. The CDR3 DNA follows: TGTGCCAGCAGCCCAATAGCGGGGTTCGTCTACAATGAGCAGTTCTTC.

This clone was counted a few times. The chain carries TRBV27 and TRBJ2-2, with a possible D match to TRBD1 (6 bases). CDR1 and CDR2 from the germline V gene are MNHEY and SMNVEV (reference sequence). V shed 11 bases and J shed 0 bases, with 16 bases lying between them. The CDR3 contains 15 residues. CDR3 sequence: CASSRGFANTGELFF. The CDR3 DNA follows: TGTGCCTCGAGCAGGGGTTTTGCGAACACCGGGGAGCTGTTTTTT.

This CDR3 reads CASSFAANTEAFF. CDR3 bases: TGTGCCAGCAGCTTTGCGGCGAACACTGAAGCTTTCTTT. This chain joins TRBV5-4 and TRBJ1-1; D unresolved. V dropped 2 bases and J dropped 1 base, with 6 bases sitting between them. The CDR3 is 13 residues long. The V gene's germline CDR1 is SGHNT and CDR2 YYREEE (reference sequence).

This clone turned up a few times. The chain recombines TRBV29-1 with TRBJ2-3; the D is unclear. V was shortened by 3 bases and J by 0 bases, with 13 bases between the two germline ends. Germline CDR1 SQVTM, CDR2 ANQGSEA. The CDR3 has 15 residues. Written as DNA, the CDR3 is TGCAGCGTTGAGAAGTTTGTGACTAGCACAGATACGCAGTATTTT. Translating it yields CSVEKFVTSTDTQYF.

V usage is TRBV27 and J usage is TRBJ2-1; D may be TRBD2 (6 bases). Between the trimmed V and J ends, which lost 6 bases and 6 bases, there was a span of 24 bases. This CDR3 has 17 residues. The germline V gene encodes CDR1 MNHEY and CDR2 SMNVEV (reference sequence). Here the CDR3 reads CASRESRDSQTANEQFF. DNA for the CDR3: TGTGCCAGCAGAGAGAGTCGGGACTCACAAACAGCCAATGAGCAGTTCTTC.

This clone was seen a handful of times. The V call is TRBV9, the J call TRBJ2-2; TRBD2 matches 12 bases. The V gene end was trimmed by 4 bases and the J gene end by 0 bases; junction bases not matched to a gene: 4. The CDR3 length is 17 residues. The V gene's germline CDR1 is SGDLS and CDR2 YYNGEE. The CDR3 DNA reads TGTGCCAGCAGCCCCCGGACTAGCGGGACGAACACCGGGGAGCTGTTTTTT. Amino acids: CASSPRTSGTNTGELFF.

The chain joins TRBV15 to TRBJ2-3; D unclear. Germline V CDR1 and CDR2: LNHNV, YYDKDF (reference sequence). The V and J ends lost 5 bases and 1 base respectively, with 10 bases between them. The CDR3 has 14 residues. CDR3 loop: CATSLSQGTDTQYF. As DNA, the CDR3 is TGTGCCACCAGCCTTAGTCAGGGCACAGATACGCAGTATTTT.

This clone was seen only a few times. The CDR3 DNA is TGTGCCAGCAGTTTCAGGGCGATGATCACAGATACGCAGTATTTT. This encodes CASSFRAMITDTQYF. The rearrangement joins TRBV28 to TRBJ2-3; TRBD1 is a possible D gene (5 bases). Trimming left V 3 bases short and J 2 bases short, with 12 bases between. Per germline, CDR1 MDHEN and CDR2 SYDVKM. The CDR3 extends over 15 amino acids.

This clone was recorded a few times. V is TRBV30 and J is TRBJ1-2, with no clear D. Germline V lookup: CDR1 GTSNPN, CDR2 SVGIG (reference sequence). V lost 0 bases and J 0 bases, leaving 8 bases between the germline ends. The CDR3 totals 14 residues. CDR3 DNA: TGTGCCTGGAGTGTACAAACAACTAACTATGGCTACACCTTC. Translated: CAWSVQTTNYGYTF.

V gene TRBV4-1 combines with J gene TRBJ2-3; 13 bases match TRBD2. Losses at the gene ends were 4 bases for V and 0 bases for J; bases not matched to a gene: 7. The CDR3 is made up of 18 amino acids. The germline gives CDR1 MGHRA, CDR2 YSYEKL. For the CDR3, the DNA is TGCGCCAGCAGCCCGGGACTAGCGGGACTTGCAAGCACAGATACGCAGTATTTT. It yields the protein CASSPGLAGLASTDTQYF.

In this sample, this clone turned up a few times. The chain employs TRBV27 and TRBJ1-5; D gene uncertain. The CDR3 is 14 residues long. Trimming stripped 0 bases from V and 4 bases from J, with 7 bases between. Per germline, CDR1 MNHEY and CDR2 SMNVEV (reference sequence). CDR3 nucleotide sequence: TGTGCCAGCAGTTTATCCCGAGGGAATCAGCCCCAGCATTTT. Its protein product is CASSLSRGNQPQHF.

This clone was counted between two and nine times. The rearrangement joins TRBV5-1 to TRBJ2-7; 7 bases map to TRBD1. This CDR3 spans 13 amino acids. CDR1 and CDR2 from the germline V gene are SGHRS and YFSETQ. The junction had 2 bases not matched to a gene; V was cut back by 3 bases and J by 2 bases. CDR3 loop: CASSSTGAYEQYF. The CDR3, as DNA: TGCGCCAGCAGCTCCACAGGGGCCTACGAGCAGTACTTC.

The chain combines TRBV15 with TRBJ2-7; the match to TRBD2 covers 8 bases. V was clipped by 3 bases and J by 2 bases; unmatched bases: 6. CDR1 and CDR2 (germline): LNHNV, YYDKDF (reference sequence). The CDR3 spans 15 residues. DNA for the CDR3: TGTGCCACCAGCAGGAATAGCGGGGAGCCCTACGAGCAGTACTTC. Translating gives CATSRNSGEPYEQYF.

The genes are TRBV7-2 and TRBJ1-5; D possibly corresponds to TRBD1 (5 bases). This CDR3 has 16 residues. Germline lookup yields CDR1 SGHTA and CDR2 FQGNSA. V lost 1 base and J 2 bases, leaving 12 bases between the germline ends. The CDR3 protein is CASSLVGASGNQPQHF. As DNA, the CDR3 is TGTGCCAGCAGCTTAGTTGGGGCATCGGGCAATCAGCCCCAGCATTTT.

The CDR3 nucleotides read TGTGCCAGCTCGATCCGGGACACCAACTCCTACGAGCAGTACTTC. Its translation: CASSIRDTNSYEQYF. The chain is built from TRBV18 and TRBJ2-7, with a weak D call TRBD1 (6 bases). The germline V gene encodes CDR1 KGHSH and CDR2 LQKENI. The germline V and J ends were trimmed by 6 bases and 0 bases, with 15 bases remaining between them. The CDR3 is made up of 15 amino acids.